One T cell receptor beta chain is described in this entry. The sample belongs to a study of yellow fever vaccine responses in identical twins. Each CDR3 protein is one row after TCRdb ran MiXCR on the RT-PCR reads. The sample includes 20,000 to 25,000 distinct CDR3 sequences, around four fifths seen only once; the top ten take about 4.8%. The source material was T cells from blood (PBMCs), unsorted or a sorted subset (not recorded which), sampled before or after yellow fever vaccination (not recorded which). The origin of this receptor is a woman between 18 and 30 years old who received the yellow fever vaccine.

The CDR3 bases are TGTGCCAGCAGCTCCGCCGGGACTAGCGGGACCTACAATGAGCAGTTCTTC. It specifies CASSSAGTSGTYNEQFF. The chain combines TRBV11-3 with TRBJ2-1, with TRBD2 matching over 13 bases. The CDR3 has 17 residues. Germline V gene sequence: CDR1 SGHNT, CDR2 YENEEA. The V segment lost 4 bases and the J segment 2 bases; nucleotides outside the gene matches: 5.